The next 27 T cell receptor beta chains were all read from a single sample in a study of T cell changes during pregnancy in multiple sclerosis. The table came from immunoSEQ multiplex PCR; TCRdb's copy has only in-frame clones and leaves some out. The sample holds approximately 51,000 clones, over 80% seen once. Material: CD4+ T cells from peripheral blood mononuclear cells, obtained after pregnancy. The receptors originated from a female donor with multiple sclerosis, enrolled in a pregnancy study.

The V gene is TRBV27, the J gene TRBJ2-7; D is perhaps TRBD1 (5 bases). The CDR3 extends over 14 amino acids. The germline V gene has CDR1 MNHEY and CDR2 SMNVEV (reference sequence). Trimming took off 5 bases at V and 1 base at J, with 12 bases between the two ends. The CDR3 loop reads CASSRTRTSYEQYF. In DNA form, the CDR3 reads TGTGCCAGCAGTAGGACAAGGACGTCCTACGAGCAGTACTTC.

This chain uses TRBV18 with TRBJ2-7, with no clear D. Trimming shortened V by 6 bases and J by 11 bases, and 14 bases separated the two germline ends. In germline, CDR1 is KGHSH, CDR2 LQKENI. This CDR3 region has 11 residues. In nucleotides, the CDR3 is TGTGCCAGCTCTCCGGGTCCGACGAAGTACTTC. It specifies CASSPGPTKYF.

The V and J genes are TRBV9 and TRBJ2-3; TRBD2 matches 7 bases. Germline V gives CDR1 SGDLS, CDR2 YYNGEE. The V and J ends lost 2 bases and 5 bases, in that order; junction bases with no gene match: 11. The CDR3 sequence is 16 residues long. The CDR3 DNA reads as TGTGCCAGCAGCGTGCTCGCGCGGGAGATTAGAGATACGCAGTATTTT. Encoded protein: CASSVLAREIRDTQYF.

The chain recombines TRBV4-3 with TRBJ2-1; 11 positions match TRBD2. The CDR3 contains 17 residues. V lost 4 bases and J lost 6; bases outside the gene matches: 11. Germline lookup yields CDR1 LGHNA and CDR2 YSLEER. CDR3 in DNA: TGCGCCAGCAGCCTAGAGTCCGGGACTAGCGGACTCAATGAGCAGTTCTTC. Its translation: CASSLESGTSGLNEQFF.

The V and J genes are TRBV7-8 and TRBJ2-1; 14 bases map to TRBD2. CDR1 is SGHVS and CDR2 is FQNEAQ in the germline V gene. The CDR3 spans 20 residues. V lost 4 bases to trimming and J lost 0 bases; unmatched junction nucleotides: 11. The CDR3 loop is CASSSMGLAGAPFSYNEQFF. CDR3 nucleotides: TGTGCCAGCAGCTCGATGGGACTAGCGGGAGCCCCTTTCTCCTACAATGAGCAGTTCTTC.

The J gene is TRBJ1-3, the V gene TRBV4-3, with D possibly being TRBD1 (5 bases). The CDR3 spans 15 residues. V lost 0 bases and J lost 0, with 6 bases in between. CDR1 and CDR2 (germline): LGHNA, YSLEER. The CDR3 nucleotides are TGCGCCAGCAGCCAAGATGACAGCTCTGGAAACACCATATATTTT. It is translated as CASSQDDSSGNTIYF.

V and J are TRBV6-5 and TRBJ2-7; weak D call: TRBD1 (6 bases). The CDR3 is made up of 14 amino acids. Germline values: CDR1 MNHEY, CDR2 SVGAGI. The V gene lost 5 bases and the J gene lost 3 bases, with 14 bases spanning the gap. This chain's CDR3 is CASSKDRRSYEQYF. For the CDR3, the DNA is TGTGCCAGCAGTAAAGACAGGAGGAGCTACGAGCAGTACTTC.

V usage is TRBV18 and J usage is TRBJ1-1, with 7 bases aligning to TRBD1. Unmatched junction bases numbered 10, after V lost 4 bases and J lost 8 bases. The CDR3 extends over 14 amino acids. Germline CDR1 reads KGHSH; CDR2 reads LQKENI. The CDR3 DNA is TGTGCCAGCTCACTCCAACAGGGGTCGGAGGAAGCTTTCTTT. It translates to CASSLQQGSEEAFF.

The chain links TRBV7-3 to TRBJ2-3; 9 bases align to TRBD1. The germline V gene has CDR1 SGHTA and CDR2 FQGTGA. Trimming at V came to 5 bases and at J to 4 bases, leaving 10 bases not matched to a gene. This CDR3 is built from 16 residues. The CDR3 here is CASSARGQGSSDTQYF. As DNA, the CDR3 is TGTGCCAGCAGCGCGCGGGGACAGGGATCCTCAGATACGCAGTATTTT.

This rearrangement joins TRBV19 to TRBJ1-5; 9 positions match TRBD1. The CDR3 is 14 residues long. Looked up from germline, CDR1 is LNHDA and CDR2 is SQIVND (reference sequence). The V gene end was trimmed by 1 base and the J gene end by 7 bases; junction bases not matched to a gene: 2. The CDR3, as DNA: TGTGCCAGTAGTATAGGGGGACAGGGCCAGCCCCAGCATTTT. It encodes CASSIGGQGQPQHF.

The chain couples TRBV4-3 to TRBJ2-7; 9 positions agree with TRBD1. V shed 0 bases and J 5 bases; nucleotides not matched to a gene: 14. The CDR3 length is 18 residues. Germline values: CDR1 LGHNA, CDR2 YSLEER. In nucleotides, the CDR3 is TGCGCCAGCAGCCAAGATATAGTGGGTGGGGACAGGGCGAACGAGCAGTACTTC. It encodes CASSQDIVGGDRANEQYF.

The chain joins TRBV20-1 to TRBJ1-2; D unclear. Germline lookup yields CDR1 DFQATT and CDR2 SNEGSKA (reference sequence). There are 11 residues in the CDR3. Trimming left V 2 bases short and J 7 bases short, with 8 bases between. CDR3 nucleotides: TGCAGTGCTAGAAGAGAGCGTGGCTACACCTTC. Encoded protein: CSARRERGYTF.

Within the sample, this clone is medium-sized. The V call is TRBV6-1, the J call TRBJ1-1, with TRBD1 matching 11 bases. CDR1 is MNHNS and CDR2 is SASEGT in the germline V gene. This CDR3 has 14 amino acids. V lost 11 bases to trimming and J lost 5 bases; unmatched junction nucleotides: 10. The CDR3 DNA follows: TGTGCCGGAGCCGGACAGGGGGCGAATACTGAAGCTTTCTTT. Amino acids: CAGAGQGANTEAFF.

This clone was picked up one time. J is TRBJ2-1 and V is TRBV27, with TRBD1 matching over 11 bases. The germline V gene encodes CDR1 MNHEY and CDR2 SMNVEV (reference sequence). After removal of 6 bases from V and 4 bases from J, the junction contained 14 bases not matched to a gene. This CDR3 comprises 18 residues. The DNA of the CDR3 is TGTGCCAGCAGACCTTGGACAGGGGGCATTATGGGGTACAATGAGCAGTTCTTC. This gives the protein CASRPWTGGIMGYNEQFF.

This rearrangement joins TRBV7-2 to TRBJ2-1, with TRBD2 matching over 11 bases. The CDR3 runs 15 residues. Unmatched junction bases numbered 9, after V lost 5 bases and J lost 9 bases. In germline, CDR1 is SGHTA, CDR2 FQGNSA. The CDR3: CASSPRLAGKLEQFF. CDR3 DNA: TGTGCCAGCAGCCCTCGACTAGCGGGAAAACTTGAGCAGTTCTTC.

The chain employs TRBV7-2 and TRBJ2-7, with D perhaps matching TRBD2 (6 bases). Per germline, CDR1 SGHTA and CDR2 FQGNSA. The CDR3 sequence is 14 residues long. With 5 bases removed from V and 2 bases from J, the gap between germline ends came to 13 bases. The CDR3 region is CASSPGLGTYEQYF. CDR3 DNA: TGTGCCAGCAGCCCGGGACTCGGCACCTACGAGCAGTACTTC.

CDR3 protein: CASSLFGVGDTGELFF. Here the CDR3 DNA reads TGTGCCAGCAGTTTATTTGGGGTCGGGGACACCGGGGAGCTGTTTTTT. The gene calls are TRBV28 and TRBJ2-2; possible D gene TRBD2, 5 bases. From germline, CDR1 is MDHEN and CDR2 SYDVKM. This CDR3 is 16 amino acids long. Trimming took 1 base from V and 3 from J, leaving 12 bases between them.

V gene TRBV9 combines with J gene TRBJ1-2; maybe TRBD1 (6 bases). Germline V gene lookup returns CDR1 SGDLS and CDR2 YYNGEE. The CDR3 loop spans 15 amino acids. The V gene lost 3 bases and the J gene lost 2 bases, with 14 bases spanning the gap. This chain's CDR3 is CASSGFITGNYGYTF. CDR3 in DNA: TGTGCCAGCAGCGGATTCATAACAGGGAACTATGGCTACACCTTC.

This chain connects TRBV25-1 to TRBJ1-1; TRBD1 matches at 10 bases. The germline gives CDR1 MGHDK, CDR2 SYGVNS. The CDR3 sequence is 13 residues long. J was trimmed by 10 bases and V by 6 bases; bases with no gene match: 8. The DNA for the CDR3 is TGTGCCAGCAGCGCTGACAGGGGGCCTAGAGCTTTCTTT. Its protein product is CASSADRGPRAFF.

The J gene is TRBJ2-5, the V gene TRBV5-1, with D perhaps TRBD2 (6 bases). This CDR3 is built from 15 residues. Germline CDR1 SGHRS, CDR2 YFSETQ. With 0 bases removed from V and 5 bases from J, the gap between germline ends came to 14 bases. The CDR3 nucleotides are TGCGCCAGCAGCTTGGTACGGGGGAAAGGGGAGACCCAGTACTTC. It yields the protein CASSLVRGKGETQYF.

This clone was seen a single time. The V gene is TRBV9, the J gene TRBJ1-2, with TRBD1 as a possible D gene (6 bases). Germline V gives CDR1 SGDLS, CDR2 YYNGEE. Trimming took off 4 bases at V and 4 bases at J, with 14 bases between the two ends. This CDR3 spans 14 amino acids. CDR3 amino acids: CASSSGQRGYGYTF. The CDR3, as DNA: TGTGCCAGCAGCTCCGGACAGCGAGGCTATGGCTACACCTTC. Together with reference TRBV9 and TRBJ1-2, the CDR3 gives the full variable domain: DSGVTQTPKHLITATGQRVTLRCSPRSGDLSVYWYQQSLDQGLQFLIQYYNGEERAKGNILERFSAQQFPDLHSELNLSSLELGDSALYFCASSSGQRGYGYTFGSGTRLTVV.

The chain has TRBV7-2 and TRBJ2-7; possibly TRBD2 for D (5 bases). CDR1 SGHTA and CDR2 FQGNSA come from the germline V gene. The CDR3 contains 16 residues. The germline V and J ends were trimmed by 7 bases and 0 bases, with 19 bases remaining between them. In nucleotides, the CDR3 is TGTGCCAGCACCCCTAGCCTCCAATTATCCTCCTACGAGCAGTACTTC. Translation gives CASTPSLQLSSYEQYF.

This rearrangement joins TRBV6-5 to TRBJ1-6; D possibly corresponds to TRBD1 (5 bases). CDR1 MNHEY and CDR2 SVGAGI come from the germline V gene. The CDR3 extends over 13 amino acids. V was pared by 2 bases and J by 7 bases, with 6 bases between. The CDR3 protein is CASSYDRNSPLHF. CDR3 DNA sequence: TGTGCCAGCAGTTACGACAGAAATTCACCCCTCCACTTT.

The chain joins TRBV4-2 to TRBJ2-3; 8 positions agree with TRBD2. CDR1 and CDR2 (germline): LGHNA, YNFKEQ. V lost 2 bases and J lost 2; bases outside the gene matches: 3. The CDR3 loop spans 15 amino acids. CDR3 region: CASSQTGGNTDTQYF. CDR3 sequence (DNA): TGTGCCAGCAGCCAAACGGGAGGGAACACAGATACGCAGTATTTT.

The rearrangement uses TRBV4-3 and TRBJ2-5; maybe TRBD1 (6 bases). The CDR3 spans 17 residues. V lost 0 bases and J 5 bases, leaving 19 bases between the germline ends. Germline CDR1 is LGHNA and CDR2 is YSLEER. CDR3 sequence (DNA): TGCGCCAGCAGCCAAGATCCTAGGACTGGGGGCGGGGAGACCCAGTACTTC. Encoded protein: CASSQDPRTGGGETQYF.

This sequence joins TRBV18 and TRBJ1-1; possible D gene TRBD1, 6 bases. V gave up 8 bases and J gave up 11 bases, with 18 bases separating them. Germline V gene sequence: CDR1 KGHSH, CDR2 LQKENI. The CDR3 totals 12 residues. The CDR3 protein is CASGIDRIEAFF. The CDR3 DNA reads as TGTGCCAGCGGGATAGACAGGATCGAGGCTTTCTTT.

The chain is built from TRBV2 and TRBJ1-4; TRBD1 aligns across 9 bases. The V segment lost 5 bases and the J segment 7 bases; nucleotides outside the gene matches: 5. The CDR3 runs to 14 residues. Per the germline V gene, CDR1 is SNHLY and CDR2 is FYNNEI. CDR3 coding DNA: TGTGCCAGCAGTACAGGGGGCTACCCTGAAAAACTGTTTTTT. Residues: CASSTGGYPEKLFF.